This entry is about one TCR beta chain. Its antigen is still unknown. The CDR3 loop spans 18 amino acids. The V gene end was trimmed by 1 base and the J gene end by 0 bases; junction bases not matched to a gene: 7. Germline V gene lookup returns CDR1 SGHRS and CDR2 YFSETQ. The sample comes from a study of T cell responses to AZD1222 COVID-19 vaccine. Data came from immunoSEQ multiplex PCR; TCRdb stores just in-frame clones and leaves some out. The repertoire holds around 130,000 clones, with around 87% as singletons. The study, taken as a whole, reports: Of the AZD1222 recipients, only 5 to 7 were seropositive at baseline. Elevations in Spike-specific TCR breadth and depth followed administration of two AZD1222 doses. Targeting of unmutated variant regions was reportedly seen in nearly half of spike-specific TCRs. There were vaccine-associated CD4 TCRs across spike, dominant at 160-218 and 743-854.

The specimen was peripheral blood, collected on day 0 of AZD1222 vaccination. The V call is TRBV5-1, the J call TRBJ2-5; the match to TRBD1 covers 12 bases. The sequence was collected from an adult in good health. CDR3 amino acids: CASSLRGQGAKNQETQYF. CDR3 sequence (DNA): TGCGCCAGCAGCTTGAGGGGACAGGGGGCGAAAAACCAAGAGACCCAGTACTTC.